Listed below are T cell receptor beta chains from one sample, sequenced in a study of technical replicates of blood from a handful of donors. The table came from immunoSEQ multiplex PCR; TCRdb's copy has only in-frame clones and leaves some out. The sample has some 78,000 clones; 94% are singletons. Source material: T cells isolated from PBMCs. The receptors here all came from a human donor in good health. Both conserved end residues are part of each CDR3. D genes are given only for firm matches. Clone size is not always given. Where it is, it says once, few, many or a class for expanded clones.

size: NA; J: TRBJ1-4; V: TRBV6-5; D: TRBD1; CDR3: CASSTRQGLGEKLFF; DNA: TGTGCCAGCAGTACGCGACAGGGGTTGGGTGAAAAACTGTTTTTT
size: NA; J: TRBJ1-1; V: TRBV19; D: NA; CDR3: CASSVDSSLTEAFF; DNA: TGTGCCAGTAGTGTGGACAGTTCACTCACTGAAGCTTTCTTT
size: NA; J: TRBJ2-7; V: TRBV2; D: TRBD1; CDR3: CASSAPGTGDPYEQYF; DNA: TGTGCCAGCAGTGCTCCGGGGACAGGAGACCCCTACGAGCAGTACTTC
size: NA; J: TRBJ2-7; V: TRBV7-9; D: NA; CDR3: CASSEYYEQYF; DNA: TGTGCCAGCAGCGAGTATTACGAGCAGTACTTC
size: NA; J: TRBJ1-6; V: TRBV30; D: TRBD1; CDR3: CAWTLQGQRFHNSPLHF; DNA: TGTGCCTGGACTTTACAGGGGCAGCGCTTTCATAATTCACCCCTCCACTTT
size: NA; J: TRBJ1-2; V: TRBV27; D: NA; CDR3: CASSSTPVVGYGYTF; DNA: TGTGCCAGCAGTAGTACTCCTGTTGTCGGCTATGGCTACACCTTC
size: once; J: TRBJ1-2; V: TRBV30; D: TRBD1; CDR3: CAWSVQGAGGYTF; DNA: TGTGCCTGGAGTGTTCAGGGGGCGGGTGGCTACACCTTC
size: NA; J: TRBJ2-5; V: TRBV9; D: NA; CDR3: CASSVGSGAWETQYF; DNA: TGTGCCAGCAGCGTAGGTAGCGGAGCGTGGGAGACCCAGTACTTC
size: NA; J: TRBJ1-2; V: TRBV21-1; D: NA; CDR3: CASSKARHLNYGYTF; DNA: TGTGCCAGCAGCAAAGCGAGACACCTTAACTATGGCTACACCTTC
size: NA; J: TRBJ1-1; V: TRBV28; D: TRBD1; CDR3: CASSSGGAGVADTEAFF; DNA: TGTGCCAGCAGTTCAGGGGGCGCAGGGGTCGCGGACACTGAAGCTTTCTTT
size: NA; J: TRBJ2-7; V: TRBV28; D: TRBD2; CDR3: CASNSLGEGASYEQYF; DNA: TGTGCCAGCAACTCCTTGGGGGAGGGAGCGTCCTACGAGCAGTACTTC
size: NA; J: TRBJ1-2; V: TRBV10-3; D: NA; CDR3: CAIREGVDYGYTF; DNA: TGTGCCATCAGGGAGGGAGTCGACTATGGCTACACCTTC
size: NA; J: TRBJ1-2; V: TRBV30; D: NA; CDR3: CAWSEGENYGYTF; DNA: TGTGCCTGGAGCGAGGGGGAAAACTATGGCTACACCTTC
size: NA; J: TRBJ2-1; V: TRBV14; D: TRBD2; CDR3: CASSPSLAGPNEQFF; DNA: TGTGCCAGCAGCCCTTCCCTAGCGGGCCCCAATGAGCAGTTCTTC
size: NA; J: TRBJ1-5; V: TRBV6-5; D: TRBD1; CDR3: CASSKTGEVGQPQHF; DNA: TGTGCCAGCAGCAAGACAGGGGAGGTCGGCCAGCCCCAGCATTTT
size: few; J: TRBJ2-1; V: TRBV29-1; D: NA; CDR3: CSVARSGEQFF; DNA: TGCAGCGTTGCGAGGTCGGGTGAGCAGTTCTTC
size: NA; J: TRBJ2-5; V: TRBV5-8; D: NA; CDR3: CASSSQGSSPKRETQYF; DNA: TGTGCCAGCAGCTCTCAAGGGAGTTCCCCCAAACGAGAGACCCAGTACTTC
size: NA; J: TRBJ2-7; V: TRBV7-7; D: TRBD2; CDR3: CASSLRFPSGHEQYF; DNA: TGTGCCAGCAGCTTAAGGTTTCCTAGCGGCCACGAGCAGTACTTC
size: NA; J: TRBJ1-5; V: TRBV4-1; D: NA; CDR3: CASSQAGGTGLLNNQPQHF; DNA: TGCGCCAGCAGCCAAGCCGGCGGGACTGGGCTTCTAAACAATCAGCCCCAGCATTTT
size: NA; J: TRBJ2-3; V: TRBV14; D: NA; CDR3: CASSQEWGGVQGTQYF; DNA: TGTGCCAGCAGCCAGGAGTGGGGGGGCGTGCAAGGTACGCAGTATTTT
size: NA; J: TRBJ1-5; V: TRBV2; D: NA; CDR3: CASSEGLAANQPQHF; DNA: TGTGCCAGCAGTGAGGGCTTGGCAGCAAATCAGCCCCAGCATTTT
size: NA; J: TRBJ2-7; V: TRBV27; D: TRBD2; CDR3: CASSPTSGGFSSYEQYF; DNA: TGTGCCAGCAGCCCCACTAGCGGGGGGTTCAGCTCCTACGAGCAGTACTTC
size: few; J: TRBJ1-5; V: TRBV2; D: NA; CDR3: CASSGGTAGSQPQHF; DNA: TGTGCCAGCAGTGGCGGGACCGCGGGTAGTCAGCCCCAGCATTTT
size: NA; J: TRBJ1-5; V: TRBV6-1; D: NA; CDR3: CASTGWGGSNQPQHF; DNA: TGTGCCAGCACCGGATGGGGGGGCAGCAATCAGCCCCAGCATTTT
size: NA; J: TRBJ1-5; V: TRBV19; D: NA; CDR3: CASSTQGSRSSNQPQHF; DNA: TGTGCCAGTAGTACTCAGGGTTCGAGGAGTAGCAATCAGCCCCAGCATTTT
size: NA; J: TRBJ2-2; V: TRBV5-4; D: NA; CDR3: CASSLGPGMGTGELFF; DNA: TGTGCCAGCAGCTTGGGACCCGGGATGGGCACCGGGGAGCTGTTTTTT
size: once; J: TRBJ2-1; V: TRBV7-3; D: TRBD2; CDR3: CASSPNLLAVGDTNEQFF; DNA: TGTGCCAGCAGCCCCAACCTCCTAGCGGTCGGGGATACCAATGAGCAGTTCTTC
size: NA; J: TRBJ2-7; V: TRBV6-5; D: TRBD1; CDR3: CALGVRDRVYEQYF; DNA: TGTGCCCTAGGTGTGAGGGACAGGGTTTACGAGCAGTACTTC
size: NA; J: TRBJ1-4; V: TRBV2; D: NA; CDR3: CVTSINEKLFF; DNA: TGTGTTACAAGTATTAATGAAAAACTGTTTTTT
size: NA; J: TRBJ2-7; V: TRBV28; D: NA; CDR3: CASSSPLTGTIYEQYF; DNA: TGTGCCAGCAGTTCCCCACTCACCGGGACAATCTACGAGCAGTACTTC
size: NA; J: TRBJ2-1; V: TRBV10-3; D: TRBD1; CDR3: CAIPPGTVLFEQFF; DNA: TGTGCCATCCCCCCCGGGACAGTATTGTTTGAGCAGTTCTTC
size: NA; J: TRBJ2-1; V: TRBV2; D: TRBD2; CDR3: CASSELMWFGREYNEQFF; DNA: TGTGCCAGCAGTGAATTGATGTGGTTCGGGAGGGAATACAATGAGCAGTTCTTC
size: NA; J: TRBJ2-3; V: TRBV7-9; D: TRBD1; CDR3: CASRPGQGTDTQYF; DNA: TGTGCCAGCAGGCCGGGACAGGGCACAGATACGCAGTATTTT
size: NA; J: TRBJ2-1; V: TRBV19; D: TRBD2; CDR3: CASSPGLAGGHEQFF; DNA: TGTGCCAGTAGTCCGGGACTAGCGGGGGGGCATGAGCAGTTCTTC
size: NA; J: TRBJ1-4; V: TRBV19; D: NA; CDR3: CASRVRGEKLFF; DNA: TGTGCCAGTAGAGTACGGGGTGAAAAACTGTTTTTT
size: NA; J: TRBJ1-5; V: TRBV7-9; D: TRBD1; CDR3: CASSTADREDQPQHF; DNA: TGTGCCAGCAGCACCGCGGACAGGGAAGATCAGCCCCAGCATTTT
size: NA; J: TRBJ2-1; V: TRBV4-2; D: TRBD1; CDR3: CASSYTGQGYNEQFF; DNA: TGTGCCAGCAGCTACACGGGACAGGGATACAATGAGCAGTTCTTC
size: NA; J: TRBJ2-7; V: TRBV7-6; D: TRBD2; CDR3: CASSLGTSLEEQYF; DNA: TGTGCCAGCAGCTTAGGGACTAGCTTAGAAGAGCAGTACTTC
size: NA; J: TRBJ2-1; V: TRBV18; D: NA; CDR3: CASSPGQGSYNEQFF; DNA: TGTGCCAGCTCACCAGGGCAGGGCTCCTACAATGAGCAGTTCTTC
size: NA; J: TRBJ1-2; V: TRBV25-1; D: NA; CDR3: CATLTGKGYTF; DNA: TGTGCCACCCTTACAGGGAAAGGCTACACCTTC
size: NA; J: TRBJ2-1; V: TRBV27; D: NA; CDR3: CASGDFSYNEQFF; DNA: TGTGCCAGCGGGGACTTCTCCTACAATGAGCAGTTCTTC
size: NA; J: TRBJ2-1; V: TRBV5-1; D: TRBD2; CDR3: CASSLVPAGGVNEQFF; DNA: TGCGCCAGCAGCTTAGTTCCAGCGGGAGGGGTAAATGAGCAGTTCTTC
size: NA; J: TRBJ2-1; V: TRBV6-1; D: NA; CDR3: CASSENALYVAFF; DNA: TGTGCCAGCAGTGAGAACGCCTTATACGTGGCGTTCTTC
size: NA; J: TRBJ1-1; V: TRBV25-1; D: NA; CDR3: CASSETPRRGRMNTEAFF; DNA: TGTGCCAGCAGTGAGACCCCCCGCAGGGGCCGGATGAACACTGAAGCTTTCTTT
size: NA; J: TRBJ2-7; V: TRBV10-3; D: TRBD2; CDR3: CAISVSGGVNEQYF; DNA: TGTGCCATCAGTGTTTCCGGGGGGGTTAACGAGCAGTACTTC
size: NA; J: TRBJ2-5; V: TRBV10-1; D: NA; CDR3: CASSGAGVRETQYF; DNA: TGCGCCAGCAGTGGGGCAGGGGTTCGAGAGACCCAGTACTTC
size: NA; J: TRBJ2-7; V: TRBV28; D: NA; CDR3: CASSGGEPKKTYEQYF; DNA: TGTGCCAGCAGTGGGGGCGAACCTAAAAAGACCTACGAGCAGTACTTC
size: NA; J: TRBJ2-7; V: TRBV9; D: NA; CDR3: CASSVASEADEQYF; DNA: TGTGCCAGCAGCGTAGCTTCGGAAGCGGACGAGCAGTACTTC
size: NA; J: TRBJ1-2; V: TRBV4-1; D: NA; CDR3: CASRREGGGYGYTF; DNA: TGCGCCAGCAGACGGGAGGGGGGAGGCTATGGCTACACCTTC
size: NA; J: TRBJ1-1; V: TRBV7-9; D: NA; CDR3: CASSLITEAFF; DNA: TGTGCCAGCAGCTTAATTACAGAAGCTTTCTTT
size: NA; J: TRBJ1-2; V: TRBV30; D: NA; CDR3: CARKGANYGYTF; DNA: TGTGCCCGAAAAGGGGCTAACTATGGCTACACCTTC
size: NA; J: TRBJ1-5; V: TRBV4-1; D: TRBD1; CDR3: CASSRPGQRNQPQHF; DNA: TGCGCCAGCAGCCGTCCGGGACAGCGCAATCAGCCCCAGCATTTT
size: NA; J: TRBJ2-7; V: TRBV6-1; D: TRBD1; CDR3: CASREGGQGVYEQYF; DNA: TGTGCCAGCAGGGAGGGGGGACAGGGGGTTTACGAGCAGTACTTC
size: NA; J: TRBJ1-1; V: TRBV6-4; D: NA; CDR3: CASSETFDREAFF; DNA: TGTGCCAGCAGTGAGACCTTCGACAGGGAAGCTTTCTTT
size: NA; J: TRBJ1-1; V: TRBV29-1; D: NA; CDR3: CSVAYRLNTEAFF; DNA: TGCAGCGTTGCTTACAGATTGAACACTGAAGCTTTCTTT
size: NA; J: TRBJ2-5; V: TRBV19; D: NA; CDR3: CASSIDQGGRETQYF; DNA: TGTGCCAGTAGTATAGATCAGGGGGGCCGAGAGACCCAGTACTTC
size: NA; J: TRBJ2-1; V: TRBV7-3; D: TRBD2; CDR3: CASSSSAATSGGAHEQFF; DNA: TGTGCCAGCAGCTCCTCCGCGGCGACTAGCGGGGGGGCACATGAGCAGTTCTTC